What follows are 21 T cell receptor beta chains derived from one specimen sequenced in a study of blood T cells in healthy people across ages. The use of a sample-barcoded 5' primer and a J-beta primer mix characterized a second PCR of roughly 7 to 11 cycles. TCRdb recomputed calls from the 5' RACE reads with MiXCR, one row per CDR3 protein. This sample has fewer than 700,000 distinct CDR3 sequences, with around half found just once. The sample taken for sequencing was blood. All receptors come from a man older than 75 in good health.

This clonotype has a count of ten or more. This rearrangement joins TRBV7-9 to TRBJ2-7; 9 nucleotides line up with TRBD1. The CDR3 contains 15 residues. The germline V gene encodes CDR1 SEHNR and CDR2 FQNEAQ (reference sequence). V gave up 5 bases and J gave up 3 bases; unmatched junction bases: 8. The CDR3 here is CASSAYRGRVYEQYF. CDR3 coding DNA: TGTGCCAGCAGCGCATACAGGGGGCGCGTCTACGAGCAGTACTTC.

The chain couples TRBV29-1 to TRBJ1-1; D is unclear. V was trimmed by 7 bases and J by 0 bases, leaving 9 bases between them. Germline CDR1 reads SQVTM; CDR2 reads ANQGSEA. CDR3 length equals 12 residues. The CDR3 here is CSASIVNTEAFF. CDR3 coding DNA: TGCAGCGCCTCGATAGTGAACACTGAAGCTTTCTTT. The full variable domain, completed using reference TRBV29-1 and TRBJ1-1, is SAVISQKPSRDICQRGTSLTIQCQVDSQVTMMFWYRQQPGQSLTLIATANQGSEATYESGFVIDKFPISRPNLTFSTLTVSNMSPEDSSIYLCSASIVNTEAFFGQGTRLTVV.

This clonotype was picked up a small number of times. This chain links TRBV29-1 with TRBJ1-1, with D perhaps matching TRBD1 (6 bases). V was pared by 0 bases and J by 0 bases, with 11 bases between. The germline V gene has CDR1 SQVTM and CDR2 ANQGSEA. The CDR3 runs to 15 residues. DNA of the CDR3: TGCAGCGTTGAAGAGCTTGGACAGCTGAACACTGAAGCTTTCTTT. Protein sequence: CSVEELGQLNTEAFF.

Regarding this clonotype: One junction end disagrees with the germline gene, perhaps due to a read error. V gene TRBV29-1 combines with J gene TRBJ2-3; 10 bases line up with TRBD2. This CDR3 is 15 amino acids long. Germline CDR1 is SQVTM and CDR2 is ANQGSEA. This chain's CDR3 is CSGEPSGGATDTQYF. CDR3 bases: TGCAGCGGTGAACCCAGCGGGGGGGCCACGGATACGCAGTATTTT.

The V gene is TRBV6-2 or TRBV6-3, the J gene TRBJ2-2, with TRBD2 matching 7 bases. The J segment lost 2 bases and the V segment lost 6 bases, leaving 6 bases of the junction unmatched. Germline CDR1 reads MNHEY; CDR2 reads SVGEGT. This CDR3 region has 15 residues. CDR3 DNA: TGTGCCAGCAGGATCAGCGGGGCAAACACCGGGGAGCTGTTTTTT. This gives the protein CASRISGANTGELFF.

This clonotype came up many times. V and J are TRBV6-5 and TRBJ2-1; 9 bases fit TRBD1. The CDR3 loop spans 15 amino acids. CDR1 is MNHEY and CDR2 is SVGAGI in the germline V gene. After removal of 4 bases from V and 6 bases from J, the junction contained 7 bases not matched to a gene. The CDR3 DNA follows: TGTGCCAGCAGTTCCGGGACAGGGTTGGGCAATGAGCAGTTCTTC. It is translated as CASSSGTGLGNEQFF.

The chain links TRBV28 to TRBJ1-4; D possibly corresponds to TRBD1 (5 bases). In germline, CDR1 is MDHEN, CDR2 SYDVKM. Trimming cost V 5 bases and J 7 bases, with 14 bases left between them. The CDR3 covers 14 residues. DNA of the CDR3: TGTGCCAGCAGTGTTGTCGGGGGGATTGAAAAACTGTTTTTT. It is translated as CASSVVGGIEKLFF.

Remarks on this clonotype: This may arise from a read error, as a much more abundant clone is one base away. J is TRBJ2-7 and V is TRBV7-9; a possible D gene is TRBD2 (5 bases). The germline V gene encodes CDR1 SEHNR and CDR2 FQNEAQ (reference sequence). The V end was cut by 3 bases, the J end by 6 bases, with 12 bases between. The CDR3 contains 13 residues. The CDR3 is CASSLVDEGEQYF. CDR3 coding DNA: TGTGCCAGCAGCTTGGTCGACGAGGGCGAGCAGTACTTC.

This clonotype appeared a few times. This chain uses TRBV20-1 with TRBJ2-1; 10 bases map to TRBD2. This CDR3 contains 16 residues. CDR1 DFQATT and CDR2 SNEGSKA come from the germline V gene (reference sequence). J gave up 1 base and V 3 bases, and 6 bases lay outside the gene matches. The CDR3 DNA reads TGCAGTGCTAGGAAACTAGCGGGGCTTTCCTACAATGAGCAGTTCTTC. Protein product: CSARKLAGLSYNEQFF.

The V call is TRBV7-2, the J call TRBJ2-1; D gene ambiguous. The CDR3 sequence is 14 residues long. V lost 3 bases, J lost 2 bases, and 8 bases lay in between. Germline CDR1 reads SGHTA; CDR2 reads FQGNSA. CDR3 loop: CASSFTVTYNEQFF. CDR3 in DNA: TGTGCCAGCAGCTTCACGGTCACCTACAATGAGCAGTTCTTC.

V and J are TRBV5-6 and TRBJ2-2; tentatively, D is TRBD1 (5 bases). Trimming left V 1 base short and J 1 base short, with 8 bases between. CDR1 is SGHDT and CDR2 is YYEEEE in the germline V gene. The CDR3 runs to 15 residues. The CDR3 loop reads CASSLQGENTGELFF. In DNA, the CDR3 is TGTGCCAGCAGCTTGCAAGGGGAGAACACCGGGGAGCTGTTTTTT.

This clonotype came up many times. CDR3 sequence: CASDQAGWRGYTF. In DNA form, the CDR3 reads TGTGCCAGCGACCAGGCGGGGTGGCGTGGCTACACCTTC. V usage is TRBV6-6 and J usage is TRBJ1-2; D call uncertain. The CDR3 sequence is 13 residues long. Germline V CDR1 and CDR2: MNHNY, SVGAGI (reference sequence). The V and J ends lost 8 bases and 7 bases respectively, with 17 bases between them.

This clonotype occurred once. The V gene is TRBV7-2, the J gene TRBJ2-5; TRBD1 matches 7 bases. This CDR3 spans 14 amino acids. From germline, CDR1 is SGHTA and CDR2 FQGNSA. V trimming: 0 bases; J trimming: 11 bases; junction bases outside the gene matches: 9. The CDR3 sequence is CASSLALTGEEQYF. Written as DNA, the CDR3 is TGTGCCAGCAGCTTAGCCCTTACAGGGGAAGAGCAGTACTTC.

The rearrangement joins TRBV20-1 to TRBJ1-4, with TRBD1 identical over 8 bases. The CDR3 sequence is 14 residues long. CDR1 is DFQATT and CDR2 is SNEGSKA in the germline V gene (reference sequence). J was trimmed by 16 bases and V by 6 bases; bases with no gene match: 19. The CDR3 spells CSAAPGQAKRSPFF. The CDR3 coding sequence is TGCAGTGCGGCACCGGGACAGGCGAAAAGGAGTCCGTTTTTT.

For the CDR3, the DNA is TGTGCCAGCAGTTTTAAGGAAGAGACCCAGTACTTC. Its protein is CASSFKEETQYF. This chain joins TRBV12-3 or TRBV12-4 and TRBJ2-5; D is undetermined. Deletions cut 3 bases from V and 3 bases from J, with 5 bases between. The CDR3 covers 12 residues.

This clonotype was detected only a few times. J is TRBJ1-6 and V is TRBV12-3 or TRBV12-4; no firm D call. The CDR3 contains 13 residues. With 4 bases removed from V and 7 bases from J, the gap between germline ends came to 8 bases. The CDR3 DNA follows: TGTGCCAGCAGTTCTGTTGCAAATTCACCCCTCCACTTT. Residues: CASSSVANSPLHF.

This clonotype has a handful of counts. The chain couples TRBV10-3 to TRBJ1-4; no clear D gene. The CDR3 sequence is 14 residues long. The V end was cut by 2 bases, the J end by 0 bases, with 4 bases between. Looked up from germline, CDR1 is ENHRY and CDR2 is SYGVKD. The CDR3 region is CAISEGATNEKLFF. CDR3 sequence (DNA): TGTGCCATCAGTGAGGGTGCAACTAATGAAAAACTGTTTTTT.

As regards this clonotype: This sequence may be a read error, since a much larger clone differs from it by one base. The chain carries TRBV7-9 and TRBJ2-7, with D perhaps matching TRBD1 or TRBD2 (6 bases each). Matching the DNA end better, TRBJ2-5 makes the J call doubtful. The germline gives CDR1 SEHNR, CDR2 FQNEAQ (reference sequence). This CDR3 has 15 amino acids. CDR3 region: CASSLSRRGRETQYF. The CDR3 region has the DNA TGTGCCAGCAGCTTGAGCCGCCGGGGGCGAGAGACCCAGTACTTC.

The chain recombines TRBV7-2 with TRBJ2-3; TRBD2 agrees at 15 bases. Per germline, CDR1 SGHTA and CDR2 FQGNSA. The CDR3 totals 19 residues. The trim removed 2 bases at V and 3 bases at J, leaving 9 bases unmatched. CDR3 amino acids: CASSLSGLAGGPRTDTQYF. The CDR3 DNA reads as TGTGCCAGCAGCTTATCTGGACTAGCGGGAGGGCCGAGAACAGATACGCAGTATTTT.

This clonotype was seen repeatedly, ten times or more. The V and J genes are TRBV6-6 and TRBJ2-7; a possible D gene is TRBD1 (5 bases). This CDR3 comprises 14 residues. Germline V gives CDR1 MNHNY, CDR2 SVGAGI (reference sequence). V was cut by 2 bases and J by 3 bases, with 11 bases left in between. CDR3 protein: CASSYSQGNYEQYF. The CDR3 DNA reads as TGTGCCAGCAGTTACAGCCAGGGTAACTACGAGCAGTACTTC.

This clonotype was detected once. V and J are TRBV5-5 and TRBJ2-7, with TRBD1 identical over 7 bases. The J call could be wrong; TRBJ2-4 is a better fit for the DNA end. The V gene's germline CDR1 is SGHKS and CDR2 YYEKEE (reference sequence). The CDR3 length is 16 residues. The CDR3 loop is CASSLPGTEVRNIQYF. The CDR3 nucleotides are TGTGCCAGCAGCTTGCCGGGGACAGAGGTTCGAAACATTCAGTACTTC.